This entry lists 32 T cell receptor beta chains sequenced from one sample in a study of T cell responses to AZD1222 COVID-19 vaccine. This table comes from immunoSEQ multiplex PCR, and its TCRdb copy is limited to in-frame clones, with some not included. The sample has 50,000 to 70,000 clones, 75% to 90% seen once. The sample consisted of peripheral blood, taken on day 0 of MenACWY control vaccination. These receptors originate from an adult in good health.

The chain uses TRBV18 and TRBJ1-1; D ambiguous. V dropped 3 bases and J dropped 5 bases, with 13 bases sitting between them. Germline CDR1 reads KGHSH; CDR2 reads LQKENI. The CDR3 contains 14 residues. The CDR3 DNA sequence: TGTGCCAGCTCACCGGGTGGGCAGAGGACTGAAGCTTTCTTT. Translated, it gives CASSPGGQRTEAFF.

This sequence joins TRBV5-1 and TRBJ2-5, with D uncertain. V lost 0 bases, J lost 0 bases, and 24 bases lay in between. The CDR3 extends over 20 amino acids. The germline V gene encodes CDR1 SGHRS and CDR2 YFSETQ. The chain's CDR3 is CASSLVPPGAPGKYQETQYF. Here the CDR3 DNA reads TGCGCCAGCAGCTTGGTACCGCCTGGAGCGCCCGGAAAGTACCAAGAGACCCAGTACTTC.

The J gene is TRBJ2-3, the V gene TRBV7-2; D remains ambiguous. The length of the CDR3 is 15 residues. CDR1 and CDR2 from the germline V gene are SGHTA and FQGNSA. V gave up 1 base and J gave up 0 bases, with 8 bases separating them. The CDR3 nucleotides are TGTGCCAGCAGCTTAGGACGGTCTAGCACAGATACGCAGTATTTT. It specifies CASSLGRSSTDTQYF.

The rearrangement joins TRBV30 to TRBJ1-6; TRBD1 matches at 7 bases. In germline, CDR1 is GTSNPN, CDR2 SVGIG (reference sequence). With 0 bases clipped from V and 7 bases from J, the junction kept 12 bases outside the gene matches. This CDR3 comprises 17 residues. The CDR3 DNA follows: TGTGCCTGGAGTGTACCACAGGGGAAGCCACAAAATTCACCCCTCCACTTT. Translated, it gives CAWSVPQGKPQNSPLHF.

The chain joins TRBV5-3 to TRBJ1-5, with D perhaps matching TRBD1 (6 bases). TRBV5-3 counts as an open reading frame of uncertain function. V lost 1 base, J lost 8 bases, and 10 bases lay in between. The CDR3 totals 13 residues. CDR3 loop: CARSLWGAEPQHF. CDR3 nucleotide sequence: TGTGCCAGAAGCTTGTGGGGGGCGGAGCCCCAGCATTTT.

J is TRBJ2-6 and V is TRBV27; 7 bases are shared with TRBD2. The CDR3 loop spans 13 amino acids. Germline V gives CDR1 MNHEY, CDR2 SMNVEV (reference sequence). The trim removed 6 bases at V and 7 bases at J, leaving 3 bases unmatched. For the CDR3, the DNA is TGTGCCAGCAGGCGGGAGTTCGCCAACGTCCTGACTTTC. Amino acids: CASRREFANVLTF.

The rearrangement links TRBV28 to TRBJ2-4; D call uncertain. CDR1 and CDR2 from the germline V gene are MDHEN and SYDVKM. The CDR3 extends over 12 amino acids. Trimming took 6 bases from V and 9 from J, leaving 12 bases between them. CDR3 sequence (DNA): TGTGCCAGCAGCTCGGGCCTCGCCATTCAGTACTTC. It yields the protein CASSSGLAIQYF.

The chain links TRBV6-5 to TRBJ1-2; TRBD1 aligns across 10 bases. Germline loops: CDR1 MNHEY, CDR2 SVGAGI. V trimming: 6 bases; J trimming: 6 bases; junction bases outside the gene matches: 10. This CDR3 is built from 15 residues. CDR3 in DNA: TGTGCCAGCAGCTTCCGGACAGGGGGTATTAATGGCTACACCTTC. It specifies CASSFRTGGINGYTF.

This chain links TRBV28 with TRBJ2-5; 8 nucleotides line up with TRBD2. Germline-derived CDR1 and CDR2 are MDHEN and SYDVKM. Germline trimming cut 4 bases from V and 6 bases from J; bases unmatched to any gene: 4. The CDR3 spans 13 residues. CDR3 region: CASSWTSRQTQYF. The CDR3 coding sequence is TGTGCCAGCAGTTGGACTAGCCGGCAGACCCAGTACTTC.

V is TRBV6-2 or TRBV6-3 and J is TRBJ1-1; D unclear. This CDR3 comprises 15 residues. Germline assignment: CDR1 MNHEY and CDR2 SVGEGT. The V end was cut by 4 bases, the J end by 1 base, with 13 bases between. As DNA, the CDR3 is TGTGCCAGCAGTTCCTCTAGACCGGGGAACACTGAAGCTTTCTTT. Amino acid sequence: CASSSSRPGNTEAFF.

The chain carries TRBV7-2 and TRBJ1-2, with D perhaps TRBD1 (5 bases). V shed 3 bases and J shed 0 bases, with 14 bases lying between them. This CDR3 contains 16 residues. Germline V gene sequence: CDR1 SGHTA, CDR2 FQGNSA. This chain's CDR3 is CASSLGERFTNYGYTF. The CDR3 coding sequence is TGTGCCAGCAGCTTGGGGGAACGTTTTACTAACTATGGCTACACCTTC.

This clone was counted a single time. The genes are TRBV7-8 and TRBJ2-7, with TRBD1 as a possible D gene (6 bases). V lost 0 bases to trimming and J lost 1 base, with 10 bases between them. Looked up from germline, CDR1 is SGHVS and CDR2 is FQNEAQ. The CDR3 sequence is 15 residues long. The CDR3 region has the DNA TGTGCCAGCAGCTTAGCTGGCAGGGGTTCCTACGAGCAGTACTTC. Encoded protein: CASSLAGRGSYEQYF.

This chain joins TRBV4-1 and TRBJ2-4; D gene ambiguous. CDR1 is MGHRA and CDR2 is YSYEKL in the germline V gene. Between the trimmed V and J ends, which lost 0 bases and 2 bases, there was a span of 11 bases. The CDR3 contains 16 residues. DNA for the CDR3: TGCGCCAGCAGCCAAGATTGGGTGCTCTCCAAAAACATTCAGTACTTC. Translation: CASSQDWVLSKNIQYF.

This chain uses TRBV5-4 with TRBJ1-2, with 11 bases fitting TRBD1. Germline assignment: CDR1 SGHNT and CDR2 YYREEE (reference sequence). The CDR3 contains 17 residues. J gave up 4 bases and V 2 bases, and 10 bases lay outside the gene matches. The CDR3 is CASSFGQGAAEGYGYTF. The DNA for the CDR3 is TGTGCCAGCAGCTTTGGACAGGGGGCCGCCGAAGGCTATGGCTACACCTTC.

This chain uses TRBV7-2 with TRBJ1-1; 9 positions agree with TRBD1. Losses at the gene ends were 3 bases for V and 0 bases for J; bases not matched to a gene: 8. Germline lookup yields CDR1 SGHTA and CDR2 FQGNSA. The CDR3 runs to 17 residues. The CDR3 reads CASSFQDRGVMNTEAFF. The CDR3 DNA is TGTGCCAGCAGCTTCCAGGACAGGGGCGTTATGAACACTGAAGCTTTCTTT.

The V call is TRBV2, the J call TRBJ2-2; 9 bases match TRBD2. Per germline, CDR1 SNHLY and CDR2 FYNNEI. The length of the CDR3 is 15 residues. V lost 7 bases and J lost 6; bases outside the gene matches: 9. The CDR3 coding sequence is TGTGCCAGCACGTGGGTAGCGGGAGATCCCGGGGAGCTGTTTTTT. This encodes CASTWVAGDPGELFF.

The chain has TRBV15 and TRBJ1-3; D may be TRBD1 (6 bases). This CDR3 has 15 residues. V was cut by 0 bases and J by 0 bases, with 6 bases left in between. Germline values: CDR1 LNHNV, CDR2 YYDKDF (reference sequence). The CDR3 DNA sequence: TGTGCCACCAGCAGAGAGGGGGCCTCTGGAAACACCATATATTTT. Protein product: CATSREGASGNTIYF.

The CDR3 sequence is CASRAGGAGTDTQYF. DNA of the CDR3: TGTGCCAGCAGGGCAGGGGGCGCGGGGACAGATACGCAGTATTTT. The chain couples TRBV27 to TRBJ2-3, with 8 bases aligning to TRBD1. After removal of 6 bases from V and 3 bases from J, the junction contained 8 bases not matched to a gene. CDR3 length equals 15 residues. The V gene's germline CDR1 is MNHEY and CDR2 SMNVEV (reference sequence).

The J gene is TRBJ2-7, the V gene TRBV29-1, with D perhaps TRBD1 (6 bases). The CDR3 is made up of 15 amino acids. V gave up 2 bases and J gave up 5 bases, with 19 bases separating them. Germline V gene sequence: CDR1 SQVTM, CDR2 ANQGSEA. DNA of the CDR3: TGCAGCGTTGAAACAGGGACACCTCCCCTTGACGAGCAGTACTTC. Translation: CSVETGTPPLDEQYF.

This clone showed up just once. This chain connects TRBV27 to TRBJ1-1, with 7 nucleotides matching TRBD1. There are 14 residues in the CDR3. The V and J ends lost 4 bases and 5 bases, in that order; junction bases with no gene match: 7. CDR1 is MNHEY and CDR2 is SMNVEV in the germline V gene (reference sequence). CDR3 residues: CASSSRGGTTEAFF. The CDR3 DNA sequence: TGTGCCAGCAGTTCCAGGGGGGGAACGACTGAAGCTTTCTTT.

The chain employs TRBV7-2 and TRBJ1-2; TRBD1 matches 7 bases. Germline V gives CDR1 SGHTA, CDR2 FQGNSA. CDR3 length: 15 amino acids. The J segment lost 4 bases and the V segment lost 4 bases, leaving 9 bases of the junction unmatched. CDR3 bases: TGTGCCAGCAGCTCCAGACAGGGACCAAGCTATGGCTACACCTTC. Translation: CASSSRQGPSYGYTF.

This clone was seen a handful of times. This CDR3 reads CSPKTIRPDQPQHF. The DNA of the CDR3 is TGCAGCCCCAAAACAATTCGGCCGGATCAGCCCCAGCATTTT. The V call is TRBV29-1, the J call TRBJ1-5, with no clear D. The length of the CDR3 is 14 residues. V gave up 8 bases and J gave up 5 bases, with 19 bases separating them. Looked up from germline, CDR1 is SQVTM and CDR2 is ANQGSEA. The variable domain in full, with the rest retrieved from reference TRBV29-1 and TRBJ1-5, is SAVISQKPSRDICQRGTSLTIQCQVDSQVTMMFWYRQQPGQSLTLIATANQGSEATYESGFVIDKFPISRPNLTFSTLTVSNMSPEDSSIYLCSPKTIRPDQPQHFGDGTRLSIL.

V is TRBV6-5 and J is TRBJ1-6; D is perhaps TRBD1 (6 bases). Between the trimmed V and J ends, which lost 5 bases and 8 bases, there was a span of 16 bases. The CDR3 has 15 amino acids. CDR1 is MNHEY, CDR2 SVGAGI, per germline. In nucleotides, the CDR3 is TGTGCCAGCAGTCGAGGGACAAAACAGGATTCACCCCTCCACTTT. Translating gives CASSRGTKQDSPLHF.

This clone showed up just once. The chain combines TRBV19 with TRBJ2-7; D tentatively reads TRBD1 or TRBD2 (6 bases each). Trimming took 7 bases from V and 2 from J, leaving 15 bases between them. The CDR3 totals 14 residues. Germline V gene sequence: CDR1 LNHDA, CDR2 SQIVND (reference sequence). Here the CDR3 DNA reads TGTGCCAGTATGAGGACTACAGGGCCCTACGAGCAGTACTTC. It is translated as CASMRTTGPYEQYF.

This clone was detected only a few times. DNA of the CDR3: TGCGCCAGCAGCCAAGATACGAGCGGGAGAACCACAGATACGCAGTATTTT. This codes for CASSQDTSGRTTDTQYF. This chain joins TRBV4-3 and TRBJ2-3, with 8 bases that match TRBD2. The V gene end was trimmed by 0 bases and the J gene end by 2 bases; junction bases not matched to a gene: 7. The germline CDR1 and CDR2 sequences are LGHNA and YSLEER. The CDR3 contains 17 residues.

V usage is TRBV6-5 and J usage is TRBJ2-1; 15 nucleotides line up with TRBD2. The CDR3 runs to 15 residues. V dropped 6 bases and J dropped 8; count of bases not matched to a gene: 5. The V gene's germline CDR1 is MNHEY and CDR2 SVGAGI. The CDR3 reads CASRGLAGGWDEQFF. The CDR3 nucleotides read TGTGCCAGCAGGGGACTAGCGGGGGGTTGGGATGAGCAGTTCTTC.

J is TRBJ2-7 and V is TRBV11-2, with 8 bases fitting TRBD1. Germline CDR1 and CDR2: SGHAT and FQNNGV. This CDR3 is built from 14 residues. After removal of 5 bases from V and 13 bases from J, the junction contained 16 bases not matched to a gene. CDR3: CASSPGQGGIGRYF. CDR3 nucleotides: TGTGCCAGCAGCCCTGGACAGGGAGGTATAGGGAGATACTTC.

The CDR3 bases are TGTGCCAGCAGCTTGGTTACGAACACTGAAGCTTTCTTT. It encodes CASSLVTNTEAFF. The chain recombines TRBV5-6 with TRBJ1-1; D ambiguous. Germline assignment: CDR1 SGHDT and CDR2 YYEEEE. This CDR3 has 13 amino acids. V lost 0 bases to trimming and J lost 1 base, with 4 bases between them.

The chain combines TRBV7-3 with TRBJ2-1; D ambiguous. The CDR3 sequence is 12 residues long. V lost 0 bases, J lost 8 bases, and 5 bases lay in between. Germline V gene sequence: CDR1 SGHTA, CDR2 FQGTGA. The CDR3 region has the DNA TGTGCCAGCAGCTTAACAGGGCATGAGCAGTTCTTC. Its translation is CASSLTGHEQFF.

The chain recombines TRBV15 with TRBJ2-2; D perhaps matches TRBD2 (5 bases). CDR1 and CDR2 (germline): LNHNV, YYDKDF (reference sequence). With 5 bases removed from V and 0 bases from J, the gap between germline ends came to 7 bases. The CDR3 spans 14 residues. The CDR3 spells CATSRGTNTGELFF. The CDR3 DNA is TGTGCCACCAGCCGGGGAACGAACACCGGGGAGCTGTTTTTT. The full variable domain, rest sourced from reference TRBV15 and TRBJ2-2, is DAMVIQNPRYQVTQFGKPVTLSCSQTLNHNVMYWYQQKSSQAPKLLFHYYDKDFNNEADTPDNFQSRRPNTSFCFLDIRSPGLGDTAMYLCATSRGTNTGELFFGEGSRLTVL.

The rearrangement links TRBV27 to TRBJ2-7; perhaps TRBD2 as D (6 bases). CDR1 is MNHEY and CDR2 is SMNVEV in the germline V gene (reference sequence). The CDR3 sequence is 13 residues long. The V end was cut by 3 bases, the J end by 3 bases, with 9 bases between. Written as DNA, the CDR3 is TGTGCCAGCAGTTTTGGAGGGATCTACGAGCAGTACTTC. It encodes CASSFGGIYEQYF.

This clone was picked up one time. The rearrangement links TRBV28 to TRBJ1-1; D gene uncertain. CDR1 is MDHEN, CDR2 SYDVKM, per germline. The CDR3 is 12 amino acids. Trimming left V 1 base short and J 0 bases short, with 0 bases between. CDR3 bases: TGTGCCAGCAGTTTATTGAACACTGAAGCTTTCTTT. Encoded protein: CASSLLNTEAFF.